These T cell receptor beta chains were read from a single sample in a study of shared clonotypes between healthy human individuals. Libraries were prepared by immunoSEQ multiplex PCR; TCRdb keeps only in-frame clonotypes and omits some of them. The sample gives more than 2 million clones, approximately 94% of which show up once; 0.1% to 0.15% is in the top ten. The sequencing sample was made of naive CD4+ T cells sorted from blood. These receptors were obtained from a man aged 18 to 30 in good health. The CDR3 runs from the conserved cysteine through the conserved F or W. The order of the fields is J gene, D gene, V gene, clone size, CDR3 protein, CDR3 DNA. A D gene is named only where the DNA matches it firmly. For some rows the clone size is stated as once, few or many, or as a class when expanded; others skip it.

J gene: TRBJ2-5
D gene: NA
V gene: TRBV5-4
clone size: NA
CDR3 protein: CASSLVLTETQYF
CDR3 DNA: TGTGCCAGCAGCTTGGTCTTGACAGAGACCCAGTACTTC

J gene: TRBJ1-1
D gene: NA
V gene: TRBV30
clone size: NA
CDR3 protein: CAWRRYTEAFF
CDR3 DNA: TGTGCCTGGAGACGGTACACTGAAGCTTTCTTT

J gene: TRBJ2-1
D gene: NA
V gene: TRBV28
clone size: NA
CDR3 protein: CASSLLRTEGYNEQFF
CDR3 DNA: TGTGCCAGCAGTTTACTGCGGACCGAAGGATACAATGAGCAGTTCTTC

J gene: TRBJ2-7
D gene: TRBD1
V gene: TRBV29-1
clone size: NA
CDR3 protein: CSVFGTENFYEQYF
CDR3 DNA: TGCAGCGTTTTCGGGACAGAAAATTTCTACGAGCAGTACTTC

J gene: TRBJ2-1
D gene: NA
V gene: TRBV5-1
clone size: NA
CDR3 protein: CASSTRPEGEQFF
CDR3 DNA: TGCGCCAGCAGCACCCGACCCGAGGGTGAGCAGTTCTTC

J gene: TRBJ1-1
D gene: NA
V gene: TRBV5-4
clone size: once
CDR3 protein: CASSFENVQNTEAFF
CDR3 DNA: TGTGCCAGCAGCTTTGAGAACGTTCAGAACACTGAAGCTTTCTTT

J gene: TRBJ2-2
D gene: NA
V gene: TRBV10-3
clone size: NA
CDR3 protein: CAISVGQANTGELFF
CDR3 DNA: TGTGCCATCAGTGTAGGACAAGCGAACACCGGGGAGCTGTTTTTT

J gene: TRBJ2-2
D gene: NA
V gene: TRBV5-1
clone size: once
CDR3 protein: CASGAVIGSTGELFF
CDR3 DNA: TGCGCCAGCGGCGCGGTGATAGGCTCCACCGGGGAGCTGTTTTTT

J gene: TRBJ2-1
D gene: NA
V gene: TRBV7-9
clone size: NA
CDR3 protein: CASSLAAGTEQFF
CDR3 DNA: TGTGCCAGCAGCTTAGCAGCAGGAACTGAGCAGTTCTTC

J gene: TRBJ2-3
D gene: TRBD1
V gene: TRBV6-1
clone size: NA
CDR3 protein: CASSTGGTDTQYF
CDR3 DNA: TGTGCCAGCAGCACAGGGGGCACAGATACGCAGTATTTT

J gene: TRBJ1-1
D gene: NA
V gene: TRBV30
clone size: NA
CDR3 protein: CAWSVVPVQGTAFF
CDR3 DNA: TGTGCCTGGAGTGTGGTACCCGTGCAGGGGACGGCTTTCTTT

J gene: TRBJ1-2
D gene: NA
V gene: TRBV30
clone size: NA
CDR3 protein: CAWSVSRDYGYTF
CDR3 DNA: TGTGCCTGGAGTGTATCCAGGGACTATGGCTACACCTTC

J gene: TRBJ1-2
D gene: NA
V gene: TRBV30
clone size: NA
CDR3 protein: CAWSAGLSDGYTF
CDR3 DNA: TGTGCCTGGAGTGCCGGCCTATCGGATGGCTACACCTTC

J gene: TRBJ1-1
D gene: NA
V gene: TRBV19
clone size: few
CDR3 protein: CASSPFRGEAFF
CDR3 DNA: TGTGCCAGTAGTCCTTTTCGGGGGGAAGCTTTCTTT

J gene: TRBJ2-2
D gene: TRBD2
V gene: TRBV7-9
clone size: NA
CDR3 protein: CASSLALASGSNTGELFF
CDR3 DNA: TGTGCCAGCAGCTTAGCGTTAGCTAGCGGATCGAACACCGGGGAGCTGTTTTTT

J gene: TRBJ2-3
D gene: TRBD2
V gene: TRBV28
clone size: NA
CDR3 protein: CASNILAGVGTDTQYF
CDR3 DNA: TGTGCCAGCAACATACTAGCGGGAGTCGGCACAGATACGCAGTATTTT

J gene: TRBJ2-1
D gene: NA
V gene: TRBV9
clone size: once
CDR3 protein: CASSVVGSSNPEQFF
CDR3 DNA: TGTGCCAGCAGCGTAGTGGGCAGCAGCAATCCTGAGCAGTTCTTC

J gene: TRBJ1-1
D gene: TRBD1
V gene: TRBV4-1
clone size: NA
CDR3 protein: CASNRDRGSLNTEAFF
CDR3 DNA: TGCGCCAGTAACCGGGACAGGGGGTCCTTGAACACTGAAGCTTTCTTT

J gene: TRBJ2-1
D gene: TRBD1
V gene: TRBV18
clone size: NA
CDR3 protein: CASSPRTGAGYNEQFF
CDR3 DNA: TGTGCCAGCTCACCGAGGACAGGGGCAGGGTACAATGAGCAGTTCTTC

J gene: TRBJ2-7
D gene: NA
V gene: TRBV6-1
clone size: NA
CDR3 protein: CASSEDRDEQYF
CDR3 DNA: TGTGCCAGCAGTGAAGATCGGGACGAGCAGTACTTC

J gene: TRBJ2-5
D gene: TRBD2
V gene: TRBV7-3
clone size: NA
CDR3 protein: CASSLRASGGQETQYF
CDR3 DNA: TGTGCCAGCAGCTTAAGGGCTAGCGGGGGACAAGAGACCCAGTACTTC

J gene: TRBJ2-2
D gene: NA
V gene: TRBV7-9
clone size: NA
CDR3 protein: CASSLNTGELFF
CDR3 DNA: TGTGCCAGCAGCCTTAACACCGGGGAGCTGTTTTTT

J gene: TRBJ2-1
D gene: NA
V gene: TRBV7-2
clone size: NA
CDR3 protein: CASRIIPGLYNEQFF
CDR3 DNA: TGTGCCAGCAGGATTATACCGGGACTTTACAATGAGCAGTTCTTC

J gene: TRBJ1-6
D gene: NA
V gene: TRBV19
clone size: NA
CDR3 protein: CASSPGRGSPLHF
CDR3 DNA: TGTGCCAGTAGTCCCGGTAGGGGGTCACCCCTCCACTTT

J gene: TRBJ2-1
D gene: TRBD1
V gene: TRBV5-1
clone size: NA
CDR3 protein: CASSPTPGTGERGEQFF
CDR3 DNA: TGCGCCAGCAGCCCAACCCCCGGGACAGGGGAACGTGGTGAGCAGTTCTTC

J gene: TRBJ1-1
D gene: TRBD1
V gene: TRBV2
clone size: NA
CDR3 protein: CASSGQRNTEAFF
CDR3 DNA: TGTGCCAGCTCGGGACAGAGGAACACTGAAGCTTTCTTT

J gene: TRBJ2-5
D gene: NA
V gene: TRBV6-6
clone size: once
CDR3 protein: CASSRGQWSETQYF
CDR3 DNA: TGTGCCAGCAGTCGAGGGCAGTGGTCGGAGACCCAGTACTTC

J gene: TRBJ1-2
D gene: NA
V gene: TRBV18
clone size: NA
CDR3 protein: CASSPRAGGYTF
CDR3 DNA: TGTGCCAGCTCTCCCCGGGCAGGCGGCTACACCTTC

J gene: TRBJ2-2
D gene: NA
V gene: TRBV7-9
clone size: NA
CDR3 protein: CASSFSTGRPGELFF
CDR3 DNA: TGTGCCAGCAGCTTTTCCACGGGGAGGCCCGGGGAGCTGTTTTTT

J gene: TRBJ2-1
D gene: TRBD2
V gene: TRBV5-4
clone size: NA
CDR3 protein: CASRSRGGSYNEQFF
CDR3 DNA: TGTGCCAGCAGATCCCGCGGGGGGTCTTACAATGAGCAGTTCTTC

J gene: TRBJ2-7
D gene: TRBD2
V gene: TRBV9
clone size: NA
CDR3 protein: CASSVTSGSYEQYF
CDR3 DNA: TGTGCCAGCAGCGTTACTAGCGGGTCCTACGAGCAGTACTTC

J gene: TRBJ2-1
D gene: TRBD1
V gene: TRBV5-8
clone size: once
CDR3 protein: CASSRDRGGEQFF
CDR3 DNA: TGTGCCAGCAGCCGCGACAGGGGGGGTGAGCAGTTCTTC

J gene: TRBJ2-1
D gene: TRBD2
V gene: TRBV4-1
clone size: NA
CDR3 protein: CASSRAPLAGEYNEQFF
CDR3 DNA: TGCGCCAGCAGCCGTGCGCCTCTAGCGGGAGAATACAATGAGCAGTTCTTC

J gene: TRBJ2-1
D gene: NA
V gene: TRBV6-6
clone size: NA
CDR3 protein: CASSYSTGGYEQFF
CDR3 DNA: TGTGCCAGCAGTTACTCGACTGGGGGGTATGAGCAGTTCTTC

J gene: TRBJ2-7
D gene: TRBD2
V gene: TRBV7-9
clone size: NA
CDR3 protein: CASSLTSDYEQYF
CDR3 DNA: TGTGCCAGCAGCTTGACTAGCGACTACGAGCAGTACTTC

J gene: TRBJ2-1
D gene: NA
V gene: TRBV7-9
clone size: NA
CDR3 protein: CASSLGAMGNEQFF
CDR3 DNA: TGTGCCAGCAGCTTAGGGGCAATGGGCAATGAGCAGTTCTTC

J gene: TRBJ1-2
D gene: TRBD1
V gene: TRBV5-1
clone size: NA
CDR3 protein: CASSLATGGADGYTF
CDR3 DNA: TGCGCCAGCAGCTTGGCCACAGGGGGCGCGGATGGCTACACCTTC

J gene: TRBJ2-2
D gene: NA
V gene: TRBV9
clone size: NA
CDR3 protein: CASSTRNTGELFF
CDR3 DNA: TGTGCCAGCAGCACCAGGAACACCGGGGAGCTGTTTTTT

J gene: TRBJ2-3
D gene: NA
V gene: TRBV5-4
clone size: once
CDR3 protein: CASSLGGRQGTDTQYF
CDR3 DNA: TGTGCCAGCAGCTTGGGGGGGCGACAGGGCACAGATACGCAGTATTTT

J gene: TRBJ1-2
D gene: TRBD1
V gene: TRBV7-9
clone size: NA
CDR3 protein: CASSLAGTVYGYTF
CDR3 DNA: TGTGCCAGCAGCTTAGCCGGGACAGTCTATGGCTACACCTTC

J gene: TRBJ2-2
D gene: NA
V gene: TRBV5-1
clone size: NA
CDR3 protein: CASSLMGSDTGELFF
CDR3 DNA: TGCGCCAGCAGCTTAATGGGGTCGGACACCGGGGAGCTGTTTTTT

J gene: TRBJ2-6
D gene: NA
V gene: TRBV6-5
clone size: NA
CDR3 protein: CASSSLGANVLTF
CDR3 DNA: TGTGCCAGCAGCTCCCTCGGGGCCAACGTCCTGACTTTC

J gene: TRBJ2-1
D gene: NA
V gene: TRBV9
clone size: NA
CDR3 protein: CASSLSEGSSYNEQFF
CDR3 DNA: TGTGCCAGCAGCCTGAGCGAGGGAAGCTCCTACAATGAGCAGTTCTTC

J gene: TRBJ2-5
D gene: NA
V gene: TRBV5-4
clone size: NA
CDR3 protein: CASRGGEETQYF
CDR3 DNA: TGTGCCAGCAGAGGGGGGGAAGAGACCCAGTACTTC

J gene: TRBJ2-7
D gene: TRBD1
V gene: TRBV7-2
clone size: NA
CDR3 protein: CASSLGQGSYF
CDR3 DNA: TGTGCCAGCAGCTTAGGACAGGGTTCGTACTTC

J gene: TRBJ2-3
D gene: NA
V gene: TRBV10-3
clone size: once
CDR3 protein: CATRGGGGPHTQYF
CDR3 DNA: TGTGCCACCCGAGGGGGTGGGGGGCCACATACGCAGTATTTT

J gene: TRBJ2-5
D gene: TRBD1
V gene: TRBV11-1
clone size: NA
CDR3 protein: CASSIATGGSRETQYF
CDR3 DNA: TGTGCCAGCAGCATCGCGACAGGGGGCTCGAGAGAGACCCAGTACTTC

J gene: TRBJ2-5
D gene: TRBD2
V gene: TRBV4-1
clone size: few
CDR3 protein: CASSLGLAETQYF
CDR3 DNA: TGCGCCAGCAGTCTTGGACTAGCGGAGACCCAGTACTTC

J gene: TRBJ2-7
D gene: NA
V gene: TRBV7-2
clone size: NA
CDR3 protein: CASSLGLSYEQYF
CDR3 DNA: TGTGCCAGCAGCCTGGGACTTTCCTACGAGCAGTACTTC

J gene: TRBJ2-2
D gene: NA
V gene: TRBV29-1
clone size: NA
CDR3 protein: CSVAKGTIGGELFF
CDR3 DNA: TGCAGCGTTGCCAAGGGGACGATCGGCGGGGAGCTGTTTTTT

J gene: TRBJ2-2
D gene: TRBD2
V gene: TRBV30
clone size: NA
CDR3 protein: CAHQSGTSGRTDTGELFF
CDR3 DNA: TGTGCCCACCAATCCGGGACTAGCGGGAGGACGGACACCGGGGAGCTGTTTTTT

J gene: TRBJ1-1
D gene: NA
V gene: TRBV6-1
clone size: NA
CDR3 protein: CASMWVMNTEAFF
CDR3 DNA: TGTGCCAGCATGTGGGTAATGAACACTGAAGCTTTCTTT